This T cell receptor (beta chain) stems from a study of OX40 agonist ivuxolimab in advanced cancers. Concerning this clone: The target antigen is unknown.

General study results and limits: A proportion of nonresponders additionally exhibited low normalized T-cell clonal expansion. On average, a greater number of expanded clones characterised CD8+ T cells relative to CD4+.

The CDR3 sequence is 15 residues long. Germline V gene lookup returns CDR1 SGHRS and CDR2 YFSETQ. After removal of 0 bases from V and 8 bases from J, the junction contained 8 bases not matched to a gene. Repertoires were generated with immunoSEQ multiplex PCR, while TCRdb's copy carries only in-frame clones and drops some. The sample includes approximately 70,000 clones, around nine tenths of them seen just once. The chain joins TRBV5-1 to TRBJ1-2, with 9 bases aligning to TRBD1. The input for sequencing was CD4+ or CD8+ T cells sorted from blood, taken in a trial of the OX40 agonist ivuxolimab. This sequence originates from an adult with an advanced solid tumor such as melanoma, head and neck, liver or kidney cancer. The CDR3 region has the DNA TGCGCCAGCAGCTTGGCCGGGACAGGGATTGAAGGCTACACCTTC. Amino acid sequence: CASSLAGTGIEGYTF.